These 9 T cell receptor beta chains were all obtained from the same sample, sequenced in a study of persistence of HIV-infected CD4 T cells. The libraries were made with immunoSEQ version 4 in survey mode. Using immunoSEQ multiplex PCR, the repertoire was profiled, and TCRdb retains in-frame clones only, with some absent. The table shows 25,000 to 30,000 clones, with 78% occurring only once. Their recognized antigens are unknown. Cells were stimulated with CMV-infected fibroblast lysates at around 9.1 ug/mL. Memory cells lacking CD40L and CD69 with high CD45RO were sorted. The sequencing here drew on CD4+ T cells sorted from PBMCs after approximately 19-hour stimulation, taken from a patient who received antiretroviral therapy. Source of these receptors: an adult woman with HIV who was CMV-seropositive.

This clone was picked up a small number of times. V gene TRBV10-1 combines with J gene TRBJ1-1; TRBD1 matches at 10 bases. This CDR3 has 15 amino acids. The V gene end was trimmed by 3 bases and the J gene end by 5 bases; junction bases not matched to a gene: 6. Looked up from germline, CDR1 is WNHNN and CDR2 is SYGVQD (reference sequence). The CDR3 loop reads CASSEETGGATEAFF. The CDR3 DNA reads TGCGCCAGCAGTGAAGAGACAGGGGGCGCGACTGAAGCTTTCTTT.

This sequence joins TRBV6-1 and TRBJ2-1; the D call may be TRBD1 or TRBD2 (6 bases each). This CDR3 is built from 13 residues. The germline CDR1 and CDR2 sequences are MNHNS and SASEGT. The V end lost 2 bases, the J end lost 13 bases, and 15 bases lay between the germline ends. As DNA, the CDR3 is TGTGCCAGCAGTGAACGGGGGCAGGGAAGCCAGTTCTTC. Protein sequence: CASSERGQGSQFF.

The V call is TRBV5-1, the J call TRBJ2-7; 8 nucleotides match TRBD1. Germline lookup yields CDR1 SGHRS and CDR2 YFSETQ. With V trimmed by 0 bases and J by 3 bases, 5 bases remained unmatched. The CDR3 loop spans 15 amino acids. The CDR3, as DNA: TGCGCCAGCAGCTTGGATGGGACAGGATACTACGAGCAGTACTTC. Encoded protein: CASSLDGTGYYEQYF.

The genes are TRBV6-5 and TRBJ2-3; D gene uncertain. CDR3 length: 13 residues. CDR1 and CDR2 (germline): MNHEY, SVGAGI. V shed 4 bases and J shed 3 bases, with 8 bases lying between them. CDR3 sequence: CASSSLITDTQYF. In nucleotides, the CDR3 is TGTGCCAGCAGTTCCCTGATAACAGATACGCAGTATTTT.

The rearrangement uses TRBV5-1 and TRBJ2-3; TRBD2 matches at 8 bases. The CDR3 extends over 14 amino acids. Trimming cost V 0 bases and J 5 bases; bases outside gene matches: 2. The germline V gene has CDR1 SGHRS and CDR2 YFSETQ. The CDR3 loop is CASSLDREGDTQYF. DNA for the CDR3: TGCGCCAGCAGCTTGGACCGGGAGGGAGATACGCAGTATTTT. The full variable domain, its missing parts supplied by reference TRBV5-1 and TRBJ2-3, is KAGVTQTPRYLIKTRGQQVTLSCSPISGHRSVSWYQQTPGQGLQFLFEYFSETQRNKGNFPGRFSGRQFSNSRSEMNVSTLELGDSALYLCASSLDREGDTQYFGPGTRLTVL.

The chain is built from TRBV2 and TRBJ1-2; D remains unclear. The ends were cut back, 3 bases at V and 7 bases at J, with 6 bases in the middle. Looked up from germline, CDR1 is SNHLY and CDR2 is FYNNEI. The length of the CDR3 is 11 residues. CDR3 region: CASSDLSGYTF. CDR3 nucleotide sequence: TGTGCCAGCAGTGACCTGTCTGGCTACACCTTC.

This chain joins TRBV7-3 and TRBJ2-5; 9 nucleotides align to TRBD1. Germline values: CDR1 SGHTA, CDR2 FQGTGA. Trimming at V came to 4 bases and at J to 6 bases, leaving 3 bases not matched to a gene. The CDR3 extends over 13 amino acids. The CDR3 DNA follows: TGTGCCAGCAGCTCGGACAGGGGACAGACCCAGTACTTC. This encodes CASSSDRGQTQYF.

This clone was recorded only once. The chain carries TRBV7-8 and TRBJ1-5; tentative D call: TRBD1 (6 bases). The CDR3 contains 13 residues. V lost 1 base and J 7 bases, leaving 8 bases between the germline ends. Germline V gene lookup returns CDR1 SGHVS and CDR2 FQNEAQ. Here the CDR3 DNA reads TGTGCCAGCAGCTTAGTGGGGGCACAGCCCCAGCATTTT. Translating gives CASSLVGAQPQHF.

The V gene is TRBV11-3, the J gene TRBJ2-3; D ambiguous. Germline CDR1 reads SGHNT; CDR2 reads YENEEA. The CDR3 spans 14 residues. V was cut by 3 bases and J by 2 bases, with 9 bases left in between. CDR3 amino acids: CASSFARTTDTQYF. CDR3 DNA sequence: TGTGCCAGCAGCTTCGCGCGGACCACAGATACGCAGTATTTT.